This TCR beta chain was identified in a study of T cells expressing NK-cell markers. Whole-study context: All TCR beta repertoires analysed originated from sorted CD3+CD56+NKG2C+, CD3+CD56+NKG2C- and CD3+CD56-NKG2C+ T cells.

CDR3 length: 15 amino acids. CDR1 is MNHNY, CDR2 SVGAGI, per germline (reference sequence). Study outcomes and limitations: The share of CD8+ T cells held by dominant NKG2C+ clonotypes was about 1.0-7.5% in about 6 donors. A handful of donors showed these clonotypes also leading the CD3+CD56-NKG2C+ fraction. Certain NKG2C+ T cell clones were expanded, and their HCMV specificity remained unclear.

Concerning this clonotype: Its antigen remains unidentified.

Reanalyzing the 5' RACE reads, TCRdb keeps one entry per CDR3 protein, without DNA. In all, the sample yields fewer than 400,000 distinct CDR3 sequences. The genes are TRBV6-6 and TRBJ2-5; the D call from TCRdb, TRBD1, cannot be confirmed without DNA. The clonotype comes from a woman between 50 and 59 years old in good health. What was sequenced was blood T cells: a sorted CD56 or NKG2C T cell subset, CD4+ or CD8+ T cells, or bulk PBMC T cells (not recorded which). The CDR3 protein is CASSYLTGNRETQYF.